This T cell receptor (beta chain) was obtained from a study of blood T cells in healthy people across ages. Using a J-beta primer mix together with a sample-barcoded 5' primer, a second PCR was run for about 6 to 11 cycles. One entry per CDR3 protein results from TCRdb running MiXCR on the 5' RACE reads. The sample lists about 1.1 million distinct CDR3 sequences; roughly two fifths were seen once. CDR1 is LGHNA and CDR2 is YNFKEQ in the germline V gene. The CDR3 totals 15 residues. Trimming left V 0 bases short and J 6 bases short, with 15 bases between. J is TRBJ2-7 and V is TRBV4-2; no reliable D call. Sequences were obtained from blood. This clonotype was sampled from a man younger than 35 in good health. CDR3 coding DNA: TGTGCCAGCAGCCAAGATAAGGGAATCCCTTCCGAGCAGTACTTC. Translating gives CASSQDKGIPSEQYF.